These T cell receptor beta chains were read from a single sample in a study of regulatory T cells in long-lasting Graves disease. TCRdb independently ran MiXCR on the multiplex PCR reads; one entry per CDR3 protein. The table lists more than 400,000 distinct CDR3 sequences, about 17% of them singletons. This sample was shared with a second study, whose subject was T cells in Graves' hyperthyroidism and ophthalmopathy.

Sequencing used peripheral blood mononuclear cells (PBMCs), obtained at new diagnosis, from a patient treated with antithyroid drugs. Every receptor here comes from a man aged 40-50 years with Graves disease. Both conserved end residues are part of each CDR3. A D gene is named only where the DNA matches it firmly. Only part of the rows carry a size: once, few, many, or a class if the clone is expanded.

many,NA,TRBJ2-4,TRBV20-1,CSARDFGRVGNIQYF,TGCAGTGCTAGAGATTTTGGAAGGGTGGGAAACATTCAGTACTTC
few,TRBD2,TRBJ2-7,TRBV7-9,CASTGRVDEQYF,TGTGCCAGCACCGGGAGGGTCGACGAGCAGTACTTC
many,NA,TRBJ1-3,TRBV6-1,CASSSRDSGNTIYF,TGTGCCAGCAGCTCCAGGGATTCTGGAAACACCATATATTTT
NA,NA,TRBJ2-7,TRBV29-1,CSGGQNSYEQYF,TGCAGCGGCGGACAGAACTCCTACGAGCAGTACTTC
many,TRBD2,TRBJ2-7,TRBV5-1,CASSLGTSARTYEQYF,TGCGCCAGCAGCTTGGGGACTAGCGCCCGAACCTACGAGCAGTACTTC
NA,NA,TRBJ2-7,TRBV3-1,CASSQTPTGEQYF,TGTGCCAGCAGCCAAACACCGACCGGGGAGCAGTACTTC
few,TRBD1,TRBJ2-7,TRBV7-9,CASSSTKTDRDRSSYEQYF,TGTGCCAGCAGCTCAACAAAAACTGACCGGGACAGGAGCTCCTACGAGCAGTACTTC
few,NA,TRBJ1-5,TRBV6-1,CASSRGFNQPQHF,TGTGCCAGCAGTCGAGGGTTCAATCAGCCCCAGCATTTT
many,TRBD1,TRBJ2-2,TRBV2,CASSGTGLSNTGELFF,TGTGCCAGCAGTGGGACAGGCCTCTCGAACACCGGGGAGCTGTTTTTT
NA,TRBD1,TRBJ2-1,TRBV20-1,CSASGGDGMSHNEQFF,TGCAGTGCTTCAGGGGGCGACGGTATGTCTCACAATGAGCAGTTCTTC
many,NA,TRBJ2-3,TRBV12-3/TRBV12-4,CASSPSSTDTQYF,TGTGCCAGCTCGCCCTCTAGCACAGATACGCAGTATTTT
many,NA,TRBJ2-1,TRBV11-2,CASSLEASWNEQFF,TGTGCCAGCAGCTTAGAGGCTAGCTGGAATGAGCAGTTCTTC
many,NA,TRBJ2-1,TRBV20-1,CSGTGYEQFF,TGCAGTGGTACAGGGTATGAGCAGTTCTTC
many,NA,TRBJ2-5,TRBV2,CASSRSSQETQYF,TGTGCCAGCAGCAGGTCCAGTCAAGAGACCCAGTACTTC
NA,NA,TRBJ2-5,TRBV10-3,CAISPTPETQYF,TGTGCCATCAGCCCCACCCCAGAGACCCAGTACTTC
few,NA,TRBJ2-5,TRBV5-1,CASSPLAGGLKETQYF,TGCGCCAGCAGCCCCCTCGCAGGAGGTCTAAAAGAGACCCAGTACTTC
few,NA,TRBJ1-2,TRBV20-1,CSARDGTANYGYTF,TGCAGTGCTAGAGATGGGACTGCCAACTATGGCTACACCTTC
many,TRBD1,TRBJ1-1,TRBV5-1,CASSTSGGNTEAFF,TGCGCCAGCAGCACCTCAGGGGGGAACACTGAAGCTTTCTTT
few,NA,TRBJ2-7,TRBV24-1,CATSETGTFYEQYF,TGTGCCACCAGTGAAACCGGGACATTCTACGAGCAGTACTTC
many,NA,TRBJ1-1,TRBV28,CASATGRTEAFF,TGTGCCAGCGCCACAGGCAGGACTGAAGCTTTCTTT
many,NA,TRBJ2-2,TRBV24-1,CATSDLRQNTGELFF,TGTGCCACCAGTGATTTGCGCCAGAACACCGGGGAGCTGTTTTTT
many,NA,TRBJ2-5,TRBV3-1,CASSRSGETQYF,TGTGCCAGCAGCCGGTCGGGGGAGACCCAGTACTTC
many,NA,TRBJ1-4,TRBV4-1,CASSRDGTNEKLFF,TGTGCCAGCAGCCGGGATGGTACTAATGAAAAACTGTTTTTT
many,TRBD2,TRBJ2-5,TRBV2,CASSGLAGGPGFQETQYF,TGTGCCAGCAGTGGTCTAGCGGGAGGGCCGGGGTTTCAAGAGACCCAGTACTTC
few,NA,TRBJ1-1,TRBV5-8,CASPRQGTLNTEAFF,TGTGCCAGCCCCAGGCAGGGTACTTTAAACACTGAAGCTTTCTTT
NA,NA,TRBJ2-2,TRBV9,CASSVAPQGAGAGELFF,TGTGCCAGCAGCGTAGCCCCTCAGGGGGCGGGAGCCGGGGAGCTGTTTTTT
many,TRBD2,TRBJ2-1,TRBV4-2,CASSPVAGAYNEQFF,TGTGCCAGCTCACCAGTAGCGGGAGCCTACAATGAGCAGTTCTTC
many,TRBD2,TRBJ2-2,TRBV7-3,CASSSGTSGNTGELFF,TGTGCCAGCAGCTCAGGGACTAGCGGCAACACCGGGGAGCTGTTTTTT
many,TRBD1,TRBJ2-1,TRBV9,CASSVETGGYNEQFF,TGTGCCAGCAGCGTAGAGACAGGGGGCTACAATGAGCAGTTCTTC
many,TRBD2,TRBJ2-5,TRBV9,CASSWASGRDETQYF,TGTGCCAGCAGCTGGGCTAGCGGGAGGGATGAGACCCAGTACTTC
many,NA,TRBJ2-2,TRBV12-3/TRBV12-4,CASSFTQVGELFF,TGTGCCAGCAGTTTCACCCAGGTCGGGGAGCTGTTTTTT
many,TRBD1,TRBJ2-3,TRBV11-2,CASSMDREDTQYF,TGTGCCAGCAGCATGGACAGGGAAGATACGCAGTATTTT
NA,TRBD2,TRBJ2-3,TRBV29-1,CSVVLAGTTDTQYF,TGCAGCGTGGTTCTAGCGGGGACCACAGATACGCAGTATTTT
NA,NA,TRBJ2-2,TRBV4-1,CASSSLGNGELFF,TGCGCCAGCAGCTCCCTCGGGAATGGGGAGCTGTTTTTT